This record concerns one T cell receptor beta chain sequence. Germline CDR1 and CDR2: MNHEY and SVGAGI. The junction had 15 bases not matched to a gene; V was cut back by 2 bases and J by 7 bases. The CDR3 loop spans 18 amino acids. The sample originates from a study of T cells in Graves' hyperthyroidism and ophthalmopathy. Authors of the study amplified TCR beta CDR3 regions from RNA transcripts. The TCR CDR3 first-round RT-PCR relied on the HTBI primer set. MiXCR was run by TCRdb on the multiplex PCR reads, yielding one entry per CDR3 protein. The data show hundreds of thousands of distinct CDR3 sequences, 35% seen once.

This TCR was sampled from a woman between 40 and 55 years old with Graves' hyperthyroidism. Material: blood. The J gene is TRBJ2-2, the V gene TRBV6-5, with 8 bases fitting TRBD2. In nucleotides, the CDR3 is TGTGCCAGCAGTTACACTTATAGCGGGAACGGCGCGGGCGGGGAGCTGTTTTTT. Its translation: CASSYTYSGNGAGGELFF.